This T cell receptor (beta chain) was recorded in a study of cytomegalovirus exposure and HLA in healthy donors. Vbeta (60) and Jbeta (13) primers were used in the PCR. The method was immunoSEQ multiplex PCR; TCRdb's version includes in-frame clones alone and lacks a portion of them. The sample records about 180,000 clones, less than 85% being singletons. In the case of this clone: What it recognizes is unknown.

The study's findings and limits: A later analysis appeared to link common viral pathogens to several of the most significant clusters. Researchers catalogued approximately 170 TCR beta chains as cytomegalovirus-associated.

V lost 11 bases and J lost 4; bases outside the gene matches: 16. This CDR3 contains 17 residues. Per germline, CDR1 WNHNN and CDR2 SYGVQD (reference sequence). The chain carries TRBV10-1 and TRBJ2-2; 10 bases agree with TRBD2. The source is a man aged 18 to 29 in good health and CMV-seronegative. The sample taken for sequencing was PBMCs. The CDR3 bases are TGCGCCGATAGACCTCTAGCGGGAGATGGAGCCACCGGGGAGCTGTTTTTT. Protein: CADRPLAGDGATGELFF.